Presented here are 8 T cell receptor beta chains from one specimen sequenced in a study of T cells in Graves' hyperthyroidism and ophthalmopathy. The investigators amplified TCR beta CDR3 regions from RNA transcripts. Researchers ran a first-round RT-PCR on the TCR CDR3 using the HTBI primer set. TCRdb reprocessed the multiplex PCR reads with MiXCR, giving one entry per CDR3 protein. The sample contains about 360,000 distinct CDR3 sequences, 25% of which appear only once. The specimen was blood. Source of these receptors: a man aged 50-59 years with Graves' hyperthyroidism.

This clonotype appeared many times. The chain recombines TRBV6-1 with TRBJ1-1; perhaps TRBD1 as D (5 bases). The CDR3 sequence is 14 residues long. Trimming shortened V by 6 bases and J by 4 bases, and 15 bases separated the two germline ends. Germline lookup yields CDR1 MNHNS and CDR2 SASEGT. CDR3 in amino acids: CASSHRGRGTEAFF. In DNA, the CDR3 is TGTGCCAGCAGCCACAGAGGGAGGGGCACTGAAGCTTTCTTT.

This clonotype was seen ten or more times. V usage is TRBV7-3 and J usage is TRBJ2-1; TRBD2 matches at 7 bases. J gave up 8 bases and V 2 bases, and 6 bases lay outside the gene matches. The CDR3 is 14 amino acids. CDR1 SGHTA and CDR2 FQGTGA come from the germline V gene. The CDR3 DNA reads as TGTGCCAGCAGCTTACAAAGCGGGATCGATGAGCAGTTCTTC. Translation gives CASSLQSGIDEQFF.

The chain has TRBV6-2 or TRBV6-3 and TRBJ2-7; 12 positions agree with TRBD2. Germline values: CDR1 MNHEY, CDR2 SVGEGT. V lost 6 bases to trimming and J lost 6 bases; unmatched junction nucleotides: 6. CDR3 size: 14 residues. CDR3 loop: CASRRTSGTGEQYF. CDR3 DNA: TGTGCCAGCAGACGGACTAGCGGGACAGGCGAGCAGTACTTC.

The V gene is TRBV30, the J gene TRBJ2-1, with D possibly being TRBD1 (6 bases). The V gene's germline CDR1 is GTSNPN and CDR2 SVGIG (reference sequence). CDR3 length equals 12 residues. V was trimmed by 3 bases and J by 6 bases, leaving 9 bases between them. CDR3: CAWREQGNEQFF. The CDR3 coding sequence is TGTGCCTGGAGGGAACAGGGCAATGAGCAGTTCTTC.

This clonotype was found many times. CDR3 amino acids: CASSLYVDTQYF. DNA of the CDR3: TGTGCCAGCAGCCTATACGTGGATACGCAGTATTTT. J is TRBJ2-3 and V is TRBV28, with unresolved D. V was shortened by 6 bases and J by 6 bases, with 10 bases between the two germline ends. The CDR3 loop spans 12 amino acids. Germline CDR1 is MDHEN and CDR2 is SYDVKM.

The genes are TRBV9 and TRBJ1-1; 7 bases are a match to TRBD1. The ends lost 0 bases at V and 0 bases at J; junction bases unmatched: 8. This CDR3 contains 17 residues. Germline V gene lookup returns CDR1 SGDLS and CDR2 YYNGEE. The CDR3 region has the DNA TGTGCCAGCAGCGTAGAGGGGGCTCCACGTATGAACACTGAAGCTTTCTTT. Residues: CASSVEGAPRMNTEAFF.

This clonotype appeared a few times. The chain couples TRBV2 to TRBJ2-5; D perhaps matches TRBD1 (5 bases). The V gene lost 4 bases and the J gene lost 1 base, with 10 bases spanning the gap. The CDR3 is made up of 14 amino acids. Germline V gene sequence: CDR1 SNHLY, CDR2 FYNNEI. CDR3 bases: TGTGCCAGCAGTGCGGACATTATCCAAGAGACCCAGTACTTC. Translating gives CASSADIIQETQYF.

This clonotype was seen more than once but under ten times. This chain links TRBV29-1 with TRBJ2-7; 12 nucleotides line up with TRBD2. The CDR3 totals 15 residues. Germline CDR1 and CDR2: SQVTM and ANQGSEA. The junction had 10 bases not matched to a gene; V was cut back by 5 bases and J by 5 bases. As DNA, the CDR3 is TGCAGCGTTAAAAGTACTAGCGGGAGGTCCCACGAGCAGTACTTC. Encoded protein: CSVKSTSGRSHEQYF.